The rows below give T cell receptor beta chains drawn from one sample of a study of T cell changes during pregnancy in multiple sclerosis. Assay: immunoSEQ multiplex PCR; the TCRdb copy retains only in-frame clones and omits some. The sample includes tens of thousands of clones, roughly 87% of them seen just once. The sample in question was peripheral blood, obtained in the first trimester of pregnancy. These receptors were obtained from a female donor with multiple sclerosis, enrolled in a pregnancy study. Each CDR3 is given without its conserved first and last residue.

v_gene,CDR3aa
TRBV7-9,ASSLLTGGEQY
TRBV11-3,ASSEQGEQF
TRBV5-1,ASSLGGPYEQY
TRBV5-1,ASSHPDREAF
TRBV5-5,ASSESPDTQY
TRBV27,ASSFSTGTAWEQY
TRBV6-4,ASSGTSGSIAKNIQY
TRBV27,ASRTSGRAGDTQY
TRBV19,ASSTTGASLENYGYT
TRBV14,ASSGAPQYEKLF
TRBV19,ASSITQYSNQPQH
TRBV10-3,AVQGDTEAF
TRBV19,ASRNGTGGNYGYT
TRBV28,ASRTQGNTEAF
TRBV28,ASSSTGGRFNEQF
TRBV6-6,ASSYSGLADNEQF
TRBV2,ASSETVWETQY
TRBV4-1,ASSPGGAGYT
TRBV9,ASSVVPGTDTQY
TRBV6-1,ASRATGGIREQY
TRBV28,ASFTGLPGELF
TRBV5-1,ASSSLQGLSYEQY
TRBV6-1,ASATDRARTEAF
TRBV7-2,ASSLGYRGPTDTQY
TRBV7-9,ASSLDWQGRGQSQPQH
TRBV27,ASSLFSGMETQY
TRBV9,ASSVGLLGQGIEQY
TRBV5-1,ASSLVWGEGHRSYEQY
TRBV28,ASSLADRGQF
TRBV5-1,ASSSGLAGHSYNEQF
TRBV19,ASSVTGFQETQY
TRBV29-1,SVDGQGLGYT
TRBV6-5,ASGSGNTIY
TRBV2,ASSHGLAGDASYEQY
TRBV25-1,ASSENYLAGVYNEQF
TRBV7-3,ASSLTGTQGAGYNEQF
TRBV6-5,ASATRKSYEQY
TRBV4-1,ASSQVPGQPYEQY
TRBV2,ASSVTSGQYEQY
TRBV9,ASSVVSGGSYNEQF
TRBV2,ASSPGFGDEAF
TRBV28,ASSSGTGYEKLF
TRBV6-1,ASSDLRGDSSPGGNQPQH
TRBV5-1,ASSLLGQASTDTQY
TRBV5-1,ASSPGLLLTNEKLF
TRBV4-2,ASSKSGLGSTDTQY
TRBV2,ASSEGTENYGYT
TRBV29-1,SADPGQGGYEQF
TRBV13,ASSFRYEGSYEQY
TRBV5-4,ASKVAGVNTGELF
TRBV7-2,ASSGRQGSWNYGYT
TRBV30,AWSPGDYGYT
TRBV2,ASRTDRSSYEQY
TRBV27,ASSWGGLGDTQY
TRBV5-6,ASSLVQGETQY
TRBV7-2,ASSLAMGGMTDTQY
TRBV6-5,ASSLQGDTEAF
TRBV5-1,ASSLVLATDYEQY
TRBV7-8,ASSPQGSGNNEKLF